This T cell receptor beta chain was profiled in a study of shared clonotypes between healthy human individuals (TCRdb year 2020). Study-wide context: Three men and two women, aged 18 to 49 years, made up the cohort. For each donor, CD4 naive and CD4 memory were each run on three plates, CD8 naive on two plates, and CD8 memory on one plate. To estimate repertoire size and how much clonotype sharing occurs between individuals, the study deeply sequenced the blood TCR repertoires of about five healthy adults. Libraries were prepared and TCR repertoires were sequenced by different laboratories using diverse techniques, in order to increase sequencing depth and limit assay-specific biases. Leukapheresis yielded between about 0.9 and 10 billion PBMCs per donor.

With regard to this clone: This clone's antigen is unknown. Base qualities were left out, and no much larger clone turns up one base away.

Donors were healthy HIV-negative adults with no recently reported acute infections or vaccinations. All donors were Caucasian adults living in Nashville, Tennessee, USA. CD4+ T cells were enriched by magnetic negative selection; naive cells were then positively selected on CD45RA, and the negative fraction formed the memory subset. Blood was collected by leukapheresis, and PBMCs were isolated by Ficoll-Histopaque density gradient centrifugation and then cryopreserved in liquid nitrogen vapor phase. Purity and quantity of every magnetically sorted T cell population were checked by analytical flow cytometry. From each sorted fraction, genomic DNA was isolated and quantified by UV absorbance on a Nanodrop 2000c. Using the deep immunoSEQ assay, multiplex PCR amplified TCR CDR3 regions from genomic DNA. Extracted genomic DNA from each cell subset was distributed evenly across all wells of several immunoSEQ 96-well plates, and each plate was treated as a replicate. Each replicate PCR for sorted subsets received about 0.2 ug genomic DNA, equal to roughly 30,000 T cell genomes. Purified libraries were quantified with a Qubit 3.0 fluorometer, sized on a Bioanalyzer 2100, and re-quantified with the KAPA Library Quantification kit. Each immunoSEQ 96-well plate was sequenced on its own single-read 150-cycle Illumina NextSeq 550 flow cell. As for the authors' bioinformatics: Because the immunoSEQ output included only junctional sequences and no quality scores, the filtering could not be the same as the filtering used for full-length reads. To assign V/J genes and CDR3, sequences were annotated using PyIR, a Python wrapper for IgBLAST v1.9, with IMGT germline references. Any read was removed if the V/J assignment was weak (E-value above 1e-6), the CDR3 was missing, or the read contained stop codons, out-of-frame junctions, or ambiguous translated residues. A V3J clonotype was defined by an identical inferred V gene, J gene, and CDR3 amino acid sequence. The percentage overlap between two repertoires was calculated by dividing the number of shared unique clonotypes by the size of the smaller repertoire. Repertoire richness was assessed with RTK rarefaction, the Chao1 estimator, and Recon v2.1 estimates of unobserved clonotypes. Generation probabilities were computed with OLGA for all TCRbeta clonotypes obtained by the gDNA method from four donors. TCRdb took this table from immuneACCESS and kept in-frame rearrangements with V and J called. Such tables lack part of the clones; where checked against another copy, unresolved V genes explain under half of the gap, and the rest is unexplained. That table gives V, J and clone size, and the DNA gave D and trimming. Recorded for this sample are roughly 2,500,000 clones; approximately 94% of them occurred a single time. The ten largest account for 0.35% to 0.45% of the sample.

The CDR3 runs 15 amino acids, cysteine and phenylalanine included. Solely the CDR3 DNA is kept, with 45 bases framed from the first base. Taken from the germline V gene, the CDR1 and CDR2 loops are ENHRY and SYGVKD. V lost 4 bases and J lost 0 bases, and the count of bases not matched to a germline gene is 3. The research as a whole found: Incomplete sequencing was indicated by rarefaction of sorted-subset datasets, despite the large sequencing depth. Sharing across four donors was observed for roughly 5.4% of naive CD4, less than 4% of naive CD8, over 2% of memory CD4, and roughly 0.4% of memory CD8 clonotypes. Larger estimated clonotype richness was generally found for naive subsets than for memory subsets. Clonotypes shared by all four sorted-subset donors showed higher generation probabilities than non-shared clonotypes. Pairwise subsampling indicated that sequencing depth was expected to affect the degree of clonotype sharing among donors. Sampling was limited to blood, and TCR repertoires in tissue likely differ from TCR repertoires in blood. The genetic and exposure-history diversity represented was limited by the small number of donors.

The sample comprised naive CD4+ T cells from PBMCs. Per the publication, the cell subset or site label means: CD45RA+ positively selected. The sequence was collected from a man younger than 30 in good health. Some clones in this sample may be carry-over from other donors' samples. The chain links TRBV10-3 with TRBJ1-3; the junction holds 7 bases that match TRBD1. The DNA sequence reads TGTGCCATCAGTGGGGACAGTCACTCTGGAAACACCATATATTTT. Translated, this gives CAISGDSHSGNTIYF.